The 23 T cell receptor beta chains reported below all come from one sample, sequenced in a study of Tregs in tolerant kidney transplant recipients. Using immunoSEQ multiplex PCR, the repertoire was profiled, and TCRdb retains in-frame clones only, with some absent. This sample yields 84,000 or so clones, of which approximately 93% are seen a single time; about 1.5% belongs to the top ten. Related graft donors supplied nonmyeloablative bone marrow transplants, and mixed chimerism was transient. The specimen was CD4+ T cells from blood (PBMCs), collected 12 months after the transplant. Source of these receptors: a human patient who received a combined kidney and bone marrow transplant. The graft donor may be the source of some T cells.

The chain has TRBV10-3 and TRBJ2-1, with 9 nucleotides matching TRBD2. CDR1 is ENHRY, CDR2 SYGVKD, per germline. With V trimmed by 8 bases and J by 10 bases, 15 bases remained unmatched. The CDR3 covers 15 residues. CDR3 amino acids: CAIATSGLDPGEQFF. CDR3 nucleotide sequence: TGTGCCATCGCGACTAGCGGCCTAGACCCGGGCGAGCAGTTCTTC.

V and J are TRBV25-1 and TRBJ1-4, with D hard to call. Germline loops: CDR1 MGHDK, CDR2 SYGVNS. This CDR3 has 14 residues. The V gene lost 5 bases and the J gene lost 8 bases, with 15 bases spanning the gap. The CDR3 region has the DNA TGTGCCAGCAGTCGCCCGACGGCAGGAGAAAAACTGTTTTTT. Translating gives CASSRPTAGEKLFF. The full variable domain, with the rest looked up from reference TRBV25-1 and TRBJ1-4, is EADIYQTPRYLVIGTGKKITLECSQTMGHDKMYWYQQDPGMELHLIHYSYGVNSTEKGDLSSESTVSRIRTEHFPLTLESARPSHTSQYLCASSRPTAGEKLFFGSGTQLSVL.

A few counts support this clone. This chain links TRBV10-3 with TRBJ1-4; maybe TRBD1 (5 bases). This CDR3 comprises 14 residues. Trimming shortened V by 10 bases and J by 0 bases, and 12 bases separated the two germline ends. The germline V gene has CDR1 ENHRY and CDR2 SYGVKD. The CDR3 DNA sequence: TGTGCCACTTTACCAGGGCCAACTAATGAAAAACTGTTTTTT. Encoded protein: CATLPGPTNEKLFF.

The chain joins TRBV7-9 to TRBJ1-1; D is unclear. There are 15 residues in the CDR3. V shed 5 bases and J shed 4 bases, with 17 bases lying between them. From germline, CDR1 is SEHNR and CDR2 FQNEAQ (reference sequence). CDR3 region: CASSPSGWETTEAFF. CDR3 nucleotide sequence: TGTGCCAGCAGCCCCTCGGGTTGGGAGACCACTGAAGCTTTCTTT.

The chain has TRBV7-2 and TRBJ2-3, with D perhaps TRBD2 (7 bases). There are 16 residues in the CDR3. The V and J ends lost 1 base and 2 bases respectively, with 13 bases between them. Germline lookup yields CDR1 SGHTA and CDR2 FQGNSA. This chain's CDR3 is CASSLGLRGLTDTQYF. The CDR3 DNA sequence: TGTGCCAGCAGCTTAGGTTTGCGGGGGCTCACAGATACGCAGTATTTT. Combining the CDR3 with reference TRBV7-2 and TRBJ2-3 gives the whole variable domain GAGVSQSPSNKVTEKGKDVELRCDPISGHTALYWYRQSLGQGLEFLIYFQGNSAPDKSGLPSDRFSAERTGGSVSTLTIQRTQQEDSAVYLCASSLGLRGLTDTQYFGPGTRLTVL.

The CDR3: CASSEQHNSPLHF. The CDR3 DNA is TGTGCCAGCAGCGAACAACATAATTCACCCCTCCACTTT. The chain recombines TRBV9 with TRBJ1-6; D not certain. This CDR3 has 13 residues. The V end was cut by 3 bases, the J end by 5 bases, with 6 bases between. The V gene's germline CDR1 is SGDLS and CDR2 YYNGEE.

CDR3 sequence (DNA): TGTGCCAGCAGGTCACTAGCGGGGGGGGGCAATGAGCAGTTCTTC. Protein product: CASRSLAGGGNEQFF. V usage is TRBV11-2 and J usage is TRBJ2-1; TRBD2 aligns across 13 bases. The germline V gene has CDR1 SGHAT and CDR2 FQNNGV. The CDR3 has 15 amino acids. Trimming removed 6 bases from V and 6 bases from J; junction bases left unmatched: 5.

V is TRBV4-2 and J is TRBJ2-5, with TRBD1 identical over 8 bases. The CDR3 loop spans 15 amino acids. The germline CDR1 and CDR2 sequences are LGHNA and YNFKEQ. Trimming removed 0 bases from V and 2 bases from J; junction bases left unmatched: 2. Here the CDR3 DNA reads TGTGCCAGCAGCCAAGAGGACAGGGCGCAAGAGACCCAGTACTTC. Protein: CASSQEDRAQETQYF.

J is TRBJ2-5 and V is TRBV29-1, with D perhaps matching TRBD2 (5 bases). The CDR3 is 12 amino acids. V was cut by 5 bases and J by 1 base, with 8 bases left in between. CDR1 SQVTM and CDR2 ANQGSEA come from the germline V gene. The CDR3 DNA is TGCAGCGTTCTAGAGGGCCAAGAGACCCAGTACTTC. Encoded protein: CSVLEGQETQYF.

The chain joins TRBV27 to TRBJ1-1; D ambiguous. The V end lost 2 bases, the J end lost 0 bases, and 16 bases lay between the germline ends. Germline loops: CDR1 MNHEY, CDR2 SMNVEV (reference sequence). The CDR3 covers 17 residues. DNA for the CDR3: TGTGCCAGCAGTTTAAGTCCGACGGTGAGGATGAACACTGAAGCTTTCTTT. Encoded protein: CASSLSPTVRMNTEAFF.

V and J are TRBV11-3 and TRBJ2-7, with 13 bases matching TRBD2. J lost 7 bases, V lost 5 bases, and 5 bases had no gene match. The V gene's germline CDR1 is SGHNT and CDR2 YENEEA. The CDR3 runs 14 residues. The CDR3 region is CASSQSGLAGEQYF. CDR3 DNA: TGTGCCAGCAGCCAGTCGGGACTAGCGGGGGAGCAGTACTTC.

The chain is built from TRBV7-9 and TRBJ2-1; 10 nucleotides match TRBD1. V was clipped by 5 bases and J by 4 bases; unmatched bases: 5. Looked up from germline, CDR1 is SEHNR and CDR2 is FQNEAQ (reference sequence). CDR3 length: 15 residues. The CDR3 loop reads CASSKPGQGYNEQFF. CDR3 DNA: TGTGCCAGCAGCAAACCGGGACAGGGGTACAATGAGCAGTTCTTC.

This chain connects TRBV28 to TRBJ1-2; 8 bases are a match to TRBD1. The CDR3 is 17 amino acids. Germline-derived CDR1 and CDR2 are MDHEN and SYDVKM. Losses at the gene ends were 3 bases for V and 6 bases for J; bases not matched to a gene: 15. DNA for the CDR3: TGTGCCAGCAGTTTCCTTCGTCCCGGGACAGGCGTACATGGCTACACCTTC. It codes for CASSFLRPGTGVHGYTF.

The table lists this clone with a count of one. This chain connects TRBV20-1 to TRBJ2-3, with unresolved D. V was trimmed by 1 base and J by 7 bases, leaving 6 bases between them. The CDR3 length is 11 residues. From germline, CDR1 is DFQATT and CDR2 SNEGSKA (reference sequence). CDR3 coding DNA: TGCAGTGCTAGAGGGCCCAATACGCAGTATTTT. Translating gives CSARGPNTQYF.

V gene TRBV9 combines with J gene TRBJ1-1; 10 bases map to TRBD1. CDR3 length: 15 residues. Trimming cost V 4 bases and J 4 bases; bases outside gene matches: 7. Germline CDR1 is SGDLS and CDR2 is YYNGEE. Written as DNA, the CDR3 is TGTGCCAGCAGCACCCCGACAGGGGGCTCCACTGAAGCTTTCTTT. It yields the protein CASSTPTGGSTEAFF.

The chain is built from TRBV5-4 and TRBJ2-5, with TRBD1 identical over 10 bases. Judging by the DNA end, TRBJ2-7 fits better; the J call may be wrong. Germline loops: CDR1 SGHNT, CDR2 YYREEE (reference sequence). The CDR3 spans 15 residues. For the CDR3, the DNA is TGTGCCAGCAGCTTGGGGACAGGGGGAGTGTACGAGCAGTACTTC. This translates into CASSLGTGGVYEQYF.

This clone has just one count. The V and J genes are TRBV5-1 and TRBJ2-3; 8 positions match TRBD2. The CDR3 loop spans 15 amino acids. Per germline, CDR1 SGHRS and CDR2 YFSETQ. V lost 3 bases, J lost 2 bases, and 5 bases stayed unmatched. The CDR3 DNA follows: TGCGCCAGCAGCTCACTAGCGGTCCCCACAGATACGCAGTATTTT. This codes for CASSSLAVPTDTQYF.

As for this clone: At one boundary the junction diverges from the germline segment, which might be a read error. The chain combines TRBV18 with TRBJ2-1; D ambiguous. The V gene's germline CDR1 is KGHSH and CDR2 LQKENI. The CDR3 covers 15 residues. The CDR3 sequence: CAGSPPSGSYNEQFF. The CDR3 region has the DNA TGTGCCGGCTCACCCCCTTCCGGCTCCTACAATGAGCAGTTCTTC.

The chain joins TRBV28 to TRBJ2-4; D may be TRBD1 (5 bases). The CDR3 is made up of 16 amino acids. Looked up from germline, CDR1 is MDHEN and CDR2 is SYDVKM. V was cut by 4 bases and J by 0 bases, with 13 bases left in between. Here the CDR3 DNA reads TGTGCCAGCAGTTCACAGGTCGAGAGAGCCAAAAACATTCAGTACTTC. This codes for CASSSQVERAKNIQYF. Filled out from reference TRBV28 and TRBJ2-4, the complete variable domain reads DVKVTQSSRYLVKRTGEKVFLECVQDMDHENMFWYRQDPGLGLRLIYFSYDVKMKEKGDIPEGYSVSREKKERFSLILESASTNQTSMYLCASSSQVERAKNIQYFGAGTRLSVL.

The V and J genes are TRBV19 and TRBJ1-5; D perhaps matches TRBD1 (6 bases). V shed 5 bases and J shed 4 bases, with 21 bases lying between them. CDR3 length: 17 residues. Per germline, CDR1 LNHDA and CDR2 SQIVND (reference sequence). CDR3 DNA: TGTGCCAGTAGTGTCAGGACAAGTCGGGGGGCGAATCAGCCCCAGCATTTT. This sequence encodes CASSVRTSRGANQPQHF.

The chain employs TRBV19 and TRBJ1-5, with a weak D call TRBD1 (6 bases). V gave up 5 bases and J gave up 2 bases, with 13 bases separating them. Germline V gene lookup returns CDR1 LNHDA and CDR2 SQIVND (reference sequence). The CDR3 runs 15 residues. The CDR3, as DNA: TGTGCCAGTAGTCATACAGGGTGGGGCAATCAGCCCCAGCATTTT. Translated, it gives CASSHTGWGNQPQHF. The entire variable domain, with the rest obtained from reference TRBV19 and TRBJ1-5, is as follows: DGGITQSPKYLFRKEGQNVTLSCEQNLNHDAMYWYRQDPGQGLRLIYYSQIVNDFQKGDIAEGYSVSREKKESFPLTVTSAQKNPTAFYLCASSHTGWGNQPQHFGDGTRLSIL.

The chain is built from TRBV5-4 and TRBJ2-3; D possibly corresponds to TRBD1 (5 bases). V was shortened by 4 bases and J by 9 bases, with 9 bases between the two germline ends. The CDR3 contains 11 residues. The germline gives CDR1 SGHNT, CDR2 YYREEE (reference sequence). The CDR3 DNA sequence: TGTGCCAGCAGCCAGGGTTACACGCAGTATTTT. Translation: CASSQGYTQYF.

V and J are TRBV9 and TRBJ1-2; TRBD1 might be the D (6 bases). Germline V CDR1 and CDR2: SGDLS, YYNGEE. V was trimmed by 0 bases and J by 2 bases, leaving 11 bases between them. The CDR3 spans 15 residues. The CDR3 DNA reads TGTGCCAGCAGCGTAGGGGGCAGGGGAAACTATGGCTACACCTTC. Protein product: CASSVGGRGNYGYTF.